The present TCR beta chain was sequenced within a study of blood T cell repertoires in COVID-19. Study in general: The cDNA or gDNA used as material had been derived from T cells, B-cell-depleted T cells, or PBMCs.

As handled by the study authors: Reference gene primers were amplified, and this amplification served to estimate nucleated cell counts. The repertoire was sequenced with immunoSEQ multiplex PCR; TCRdb's copy has only in-frame clones and lacks some. V, J and clone size are taken as reported in that table, and D and trimming were inferred from the DNA itself. The table includes more than 200,000 clones, approximately 80% detected once. The TCR was taken from a man older than 75 with acute or convalescent COVID-19. Sequenced sample: peripheral blood.

The CDR3 loop reads CASSNTNSRSNTGELFF. In DNA, the CDR3 is TGTGCCAGCTCCAACACCAACTCCAGGTCCAACACCGGGGAGCTGTTTTTT. V and J are TRBV18 and TRBJ2-2; D not certain. Germline CDR1 is KGHSH and CDR2 is LQKENI. This CDR3 comprises 17 residues. The V gene lost 6 bases and the J gene lost 2 bases, with 19 bases spanning the gap.